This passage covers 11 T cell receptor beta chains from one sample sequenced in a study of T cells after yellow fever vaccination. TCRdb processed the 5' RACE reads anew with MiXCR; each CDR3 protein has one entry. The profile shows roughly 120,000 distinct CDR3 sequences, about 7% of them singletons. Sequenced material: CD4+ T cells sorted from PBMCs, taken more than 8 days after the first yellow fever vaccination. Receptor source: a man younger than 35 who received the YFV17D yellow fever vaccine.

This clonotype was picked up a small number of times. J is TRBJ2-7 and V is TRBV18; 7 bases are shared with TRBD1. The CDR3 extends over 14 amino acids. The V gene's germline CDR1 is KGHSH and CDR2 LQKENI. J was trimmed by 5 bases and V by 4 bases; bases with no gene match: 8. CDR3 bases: TGTGCCAGCTCACACTCGACAGGGTTCGACGAGCAGTACGTC. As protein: CASSHSTGFDEQYV.

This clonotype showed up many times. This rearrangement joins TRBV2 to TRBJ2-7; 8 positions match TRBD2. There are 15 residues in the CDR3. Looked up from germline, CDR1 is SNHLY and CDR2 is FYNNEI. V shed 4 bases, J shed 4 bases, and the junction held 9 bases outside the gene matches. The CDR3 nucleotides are TGTGCCAGCAGTGGCGGGAGGAGCGGGGGTTACGAGCAGTACTTC. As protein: CASSGGRSGGYEQYF.

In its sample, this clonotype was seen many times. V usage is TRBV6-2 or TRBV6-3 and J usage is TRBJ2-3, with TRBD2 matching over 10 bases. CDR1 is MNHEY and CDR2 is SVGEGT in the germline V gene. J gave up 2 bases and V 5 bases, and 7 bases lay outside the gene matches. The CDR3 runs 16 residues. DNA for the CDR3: TGTGCCAGCAGTCCCGGGACTAGCGTCGTCACAGATACGCAGTATTTT. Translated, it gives CASSPGTSVVTDTQYF.

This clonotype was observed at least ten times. CDR3 protein: CASSFVGRAGDGNEQFF. DNA of the CDR3: TGTGCCAGCAGTTTCGTTGGTAGAGCGGGGGACGGCAATGAGCAGTTCTTC. The rearrangement links TRBV7-3 to TRBJ2-1; 8 bases match TRBD2. The length of the CDR3 is 17 residues. V shed 6 bases and J 6 bases; nucleotides not matched to a gene: 16. CDR1 is SGHTA, CDR2 FQGTGA, per germline. Full variable domain (rest looked up from reference TRBV7-3 and TRBJ2-1): GAGVSQTPSNKVTEKGKYVELRCDPISGHTALYWYRQSLGQGPEFLIYFQGTGAADDSGLPNDRFFAVRPEGSVSTLKIQRTERGDSAVYLCASSFVGRAGDGNEQFFGPGTRLTVL.

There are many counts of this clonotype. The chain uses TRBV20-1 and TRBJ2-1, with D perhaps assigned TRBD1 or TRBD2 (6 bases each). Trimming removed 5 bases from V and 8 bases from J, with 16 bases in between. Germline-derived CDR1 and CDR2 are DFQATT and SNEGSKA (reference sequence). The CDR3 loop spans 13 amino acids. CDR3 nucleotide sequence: TGCAGTGCTCTAAGGGGGGCTGGGGATGAGCAGTTCTTC. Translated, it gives CSALRGAGDEQFF.

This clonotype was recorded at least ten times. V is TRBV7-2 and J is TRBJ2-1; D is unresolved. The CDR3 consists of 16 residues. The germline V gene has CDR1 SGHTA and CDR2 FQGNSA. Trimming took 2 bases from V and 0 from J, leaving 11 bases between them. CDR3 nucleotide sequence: TGTGCCAGCAGCTTATTACCAAGTAACTCCTACAATGAGCAGTTCTTC. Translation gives CASSLLPSNSYNEQFF. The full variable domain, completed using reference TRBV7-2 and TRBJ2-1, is GAGVSQSPSNKVTEKGKDVELRCDPISGHTALYWYRQSLGQGLEFLIYFQGNSAPDKSGLPSDRFSAERTGGSVSTLTIQRTQQEDSAVYLCASSLLPSNSYNEQFFGPGTRLTVL.

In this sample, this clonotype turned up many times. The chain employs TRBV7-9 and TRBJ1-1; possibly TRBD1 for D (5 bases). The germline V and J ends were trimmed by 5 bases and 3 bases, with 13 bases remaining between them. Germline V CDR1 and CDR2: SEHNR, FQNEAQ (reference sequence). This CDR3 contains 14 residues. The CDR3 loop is CASSKPRADTEAFF. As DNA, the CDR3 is TGTGCCAGCAGCAAACCCAGGGCTGACACTGAAGCTTTCTTT. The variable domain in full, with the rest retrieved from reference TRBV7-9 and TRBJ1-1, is DTGVSQNPRHKITKRGQNVTFRCDPISEHNRLYWYRQTLGQGPEFLTYFQNEAQLEKSRLLSDRFSAERPKGSFSTLEIQRTEQGDSAMYLCASSKPRADTEAFFGQGTRLTVV.

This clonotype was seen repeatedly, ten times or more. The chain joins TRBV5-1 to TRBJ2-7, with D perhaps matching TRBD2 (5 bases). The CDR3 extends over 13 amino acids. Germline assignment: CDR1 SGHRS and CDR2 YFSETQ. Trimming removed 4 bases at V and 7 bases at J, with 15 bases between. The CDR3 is CASSPDGVREQYV. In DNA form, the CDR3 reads TGCGCCAGCAGCCCGGACGGGGTAAGAGAGCAGTACGTC.

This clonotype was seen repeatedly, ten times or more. The CDR3: CASSPGTGGAYEQYV. CDR3 sequence (DNA): TGTGCCAGCTCCCCCGGGACAGGGGGCGCCTACGAGCAGTACGTC. The chain is built from TRBV18 and TRBJ2-7; 12 bases line up with TRBD1. Germline V CDR1 and CDR2: KGHSH, LQKENI. The CDR3 covers 15 residues. V gave up 6 bases and J gave up 2 bases; unmatched junction bases: 5.

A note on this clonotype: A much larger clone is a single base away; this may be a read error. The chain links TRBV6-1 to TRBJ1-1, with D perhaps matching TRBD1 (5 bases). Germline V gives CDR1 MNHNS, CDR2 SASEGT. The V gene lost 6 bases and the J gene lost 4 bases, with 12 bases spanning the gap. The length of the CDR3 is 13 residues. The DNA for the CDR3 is TGTGCCAGCAGCCGACACGGGGGCACTGAAGCTTTCTTT. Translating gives CASSRHGGTEAFF.

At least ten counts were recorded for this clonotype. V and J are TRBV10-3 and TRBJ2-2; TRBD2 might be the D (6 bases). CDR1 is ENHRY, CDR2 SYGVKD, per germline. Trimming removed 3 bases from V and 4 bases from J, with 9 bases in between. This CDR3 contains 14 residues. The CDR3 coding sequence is TGTGCCATCAGTGAACTAGCCTCCACCGGGGAGCTGTTTTTT. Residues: CAISELASTGELFF.